This T cell receptor beta chain was identified during a study of PD-L1 blockade in urothelial cancer. Study at large: Atezolizumab 1,200 mg was given intravenously every 3 weeks, starting 2014. Once treatment had started, blood was analyzed at 3 weeks (second dose) and again at 6 weeks. Each blood sample yielded a median of 141,255 T cells.

Noted time point: pretreatment peripheral blood. The CDR3 runs to 13 residues. Germline CDR1 is MNHEY and CDR2 is SVGAGI. Trimming took 2 bases from V and 3 from J, leaving 7 bases between them. Added to each PCR by spiking were synthetic TCR analog templates. Produced via immunoSEQ multiplex PCR; TCRdb's table is partial and in-frame only. The profile shows around 130,000 clones, less than 85% of them singletons. This chain connects TRBV6-5 to TRBJ1-1; D is uncertain. Sample: PBMCs, taken around atezolizumab (anti-PD-L1) treatment. The receptor comes from a man aged 45-65 years with urothelial cancer. This chain's CDR3 is CASSYREYTEAFF. The CDR3 DNA sequence: TGTGCCAGCAGTTACAGGGAGTACACTGAAGCTTTCTTT.